This is a list of T cell receptor beta chains from one sample in a study of blood T cells in healthy people across ages. Each CDR3 protein gets one entry after TCRdb re-called the 5' RACE reads with MiXCR. This table has about 1.4 million distinct CDR3 sequences, approximately 60% appearing once. The specimen was blood. The receptors come from a man in his late teens or twenties in good health. CDR3s include the opening cysteine and the closing phenylalanine or tryptophan. A D gene is named only where the DNA matches it firmly. Size is stated for part of the rows, as once, few or many counts, or as a class when the clone is expanded.

j_gene | d_gene | abundance | v_gene | len | CDR3aa | CDR3nt
TRBJ1-1 | - | once | TRBV11-2 | 12 | CASSPVMDGAFF | TGTGCCAGCAGCCCGGTCATGGATGGGGCTTTCTTT
TRBJ2-7 | - | - | TRBV27 | 16 | CASSLVDRTSPYEQYF | TGTGCCAGCAGTTTGGTGGACCGCACTTCCCCCTACGAGCAGTACTTC
TRBJ2-1 | TRBD2 | - | TRBV2 | 15 | CATRPGSGRRHEQFF | TGTGCCACCCGTCCGGGAAGCGGGAGGCGTCATGAGCAGTTCTTC
TRBJ2-1 | TRBD2 | - | TRBV9 | 13 | CASSVEGLAEQFF | TGTGCCAGCAGCGTAGAAGGACTAGCGGAGCAGTTCTTC
TRBJ2-5 | TRBD2 | - | TRBV4-1 | 19 | CASSQDAGTSGRRQETQYF | TGCGCCAGCAGCCAAGATGCTGGGACTAGCGGGAGAAGACAAGAGACCCAGTACTTC
TRBJ1-4 | - | - | TRBV13 | 16 | CASRLWGADANEKLFF | TGTGCCAGTCGGTTATGGGGCGCCGATGCTAATGAAAAACTGTTTTTT
TRBJ2-1 | - | - | TRBV13 | 14 | CASSPLPTRNEQFF | TGTGCCAGCAGCCCGCTCCCCACAAGAAATGAGCAGTTCTTC
TRBJ2-4 | - | - | TRBV2 | 11 | CASSASRGQYF | TGTGCCAGCAGCGCTTCCCGGGGGCAGTACTTC
TRBJ2-7 | - | - | TRBV6-5 | 14 | CASSYETGRYEQYF | TGTGCCAGCAGTTACGAAACAGGGAGATACGAGCAGTACTTC
TRBJ1-2 | TRBD1 | - | TRBV20-1 | 12 | CSAPGQAIGYTF | TGCAGTGCTCCGGGACAGGCAATTGGCTACACCTTC
TRBJ2-1 | TRBD1 | - | TRBV7-2 | 14 | CASSEPIRGPSEFF | TGTGCCAGCAGCGAGCCCATCAGGGGGCCCTCCGAGTTCTTC
TRBJ2-2 | - | - | TRBV29-1 | 15 | CSVEDSLLNTGELFF | TGCAGCGTTGAAGATAGTCTTCTGAACACCGGGGAGCTGTTTTTT
TRBJ1-6 | - | - | TRBV20-1 | 15 | CSAREGGSYNSPLHF | TGCAGTGCTAGAGAAGGGGGCTCCTATAATTCACCCCTCCACTTT
TRBJ2-1 | - | - | TRBV10-3 | 14 | CAISESGVGNEQFF | TGTGCCATCAGTGAGTCGGGGGTCGGTAATGAGCAGTTCTTC
TRBJ2-3 | - | - | TRBV3-1 | 11 | CASSQEWTLYF | TGTGCCAGCAGCCAAGAATGGACGCTGTATTTT
TRBJ2-1 | TRBD1 | - | TRBV5-1 | 17 | CASSLDGTGYTYNEQFF | TGCGCCAGCAGCTTGGACGGGACAGGGTATACCTACAATGAGCAGTTCTTC
TRBJ2-3 | - | - | TRBV5-1 | 14 | CASSPVSITDTQYF | TGCGCCAGCAGTCCCGTCTCTATCACAGATACGCAGTATTTT
TRBJ1-1 | TRBD1 | - | TRBV20-1 | 14 | CSARGQGGDTEAFF | TGCAGTGCTCGAGGACAGGGCGGGGACACTGAAGCTTTCTTT
TRBJ2-6 | TRBD2 | - | TRBV4-1 | 20 | CASSQSRGAGRSSGANVLTF | TGCGCCAGCAGCCAATCGCGGGGGGCAGGAAGGAGTTCTGGGGCCAACGTCCTGACTTTC
TRBJ1-6 | TRBD1 | - | TRBV4-1 | 16 | CASSAQTGLYNSPLHF | TGCGCCAGCAGCGCACAGACAGGGCTCTATAATTCACCCCTCCACTTT
TRBJ2-7 | - | - | TRBV7-2 | 15 | CASSPHGGASYEQYF | TGTGCCAGCAGCCCCCACGGAGGGGCCTCCTACGAGCAGTACTTC
TRBJ1-1 | - | - | TRBV27 | 14 | CASSPQVRGTEAFF | TGTGCCAGCAGTCCCCAAGTCCGAGGGACTGAAGCTTTCTTT
TRBJ1-1 | - | - | TRBV6-5 | 14 | CASSYERGDTEAFF | TGTGCCAGCAGTTACGAGAGGGGCGACACTGAAGCTTTCTTT
TRBJ1-1 | TRBD1 | - | TRBV6-1 | 14 | CASSTGGKNTEAFF | TGTGCCAGCAGCACAGGGGGGAAGAACACTGAAGCTTTCTTT
TRBJ2-3 | TRBD2 | - | TRBV6-6 | 16 | CASSPGTSGSLDTQYF | TGTGCCAGCAGCCCCGGGACTAGCGGGAGTCTAGATACGCAGTATTTT
TRBJ2-5 | - | - | TRBV7-9 | 16 | CASSRRLITVKETQYF | TGTGCCAGCAGTCGAAGACTCATAACAGTCAAAGAGACCCAGTACTTC
TRBJ2-3 | - | few | TRBV29-1 | 15 | CSVEDPTGLTDTQYF | TGCAGCGTTGAAGATCCCACGGGCCTCACAGATACGCAGTATTTT
TRBJ2-3 | - | once | TRBV6-5 | 13 | CASTMSGGDTQYF | TGTGCCAGCACCATGTCAGGGGGGGATACGCAGTATTTT
TRBJ2-5 | TRBD2 | few | TRBV4-1 | 15 | CASSHWTSGEETQYF | TGCGCCAGCAGCCACTGGACTAGCGGGGAAGAGACCCAGTACTTC
TRBJ1-2 | - | - | TRBV10-3 | 14 | CAISGTQGDYGYTF | TGTGCCATCAGTGGGACACAGGGTGACTATGGCTACACCTTC